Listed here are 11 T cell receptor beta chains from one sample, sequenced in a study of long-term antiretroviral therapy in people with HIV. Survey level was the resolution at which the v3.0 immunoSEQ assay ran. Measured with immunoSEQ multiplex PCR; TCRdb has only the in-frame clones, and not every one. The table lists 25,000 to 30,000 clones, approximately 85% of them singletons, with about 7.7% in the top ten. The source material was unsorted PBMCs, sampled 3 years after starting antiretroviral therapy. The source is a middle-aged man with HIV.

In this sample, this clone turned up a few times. The CDR3 spells CASSEWDSSYEQYF. The DNA for the CDR3 is TGTGCCAGCAGTGAATGGGACAGTTCCTACGAGCAGTACTTC. The V and J genes are TRBV6-1 and TRBJ2-7, with 7 bases that match TRBD1. The CDR3 contains 14 residues. Trimming cost V 2 bases and J 1 base; bases outside gene matches: 2. Germline V lookup: CDR1 MNHNS, CDR2 SASEGT.

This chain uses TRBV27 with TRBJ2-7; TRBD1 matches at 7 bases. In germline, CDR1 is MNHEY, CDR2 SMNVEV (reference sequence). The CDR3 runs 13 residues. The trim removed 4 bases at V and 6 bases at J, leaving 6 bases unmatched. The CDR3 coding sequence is TGTGCCAGCAGTTCCCGGACAGGAAGCGAGCAGTACTTC. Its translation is CASSSRTGSEQYF.

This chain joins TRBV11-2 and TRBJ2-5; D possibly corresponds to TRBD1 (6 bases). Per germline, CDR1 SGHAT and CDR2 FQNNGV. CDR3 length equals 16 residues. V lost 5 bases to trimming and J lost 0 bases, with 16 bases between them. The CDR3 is CASSPPTGPYQETQYF. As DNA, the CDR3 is TGTGCCAGCAGCCCACCGACAGGTCCGTACCAAGAGACCCAGTACTTC. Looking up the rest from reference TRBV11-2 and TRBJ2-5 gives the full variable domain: EAGVAQSPRYKIIEKRQSVAFWCNPISGHATLYWYQQILGQGPKLLIQFQNNGVVDDSQLPKDRFSAERLKGVDSTLKIQPAKLEDSAVYLCASSPPTGPYQETQYFGPGTRLLVL.

CDR3 sequence: CASSLRFFGEQFF. The CDR3 nucleotides read TGTGCCAGCAGCTTGAGGTTTTTCGGGGAGCAGTTCTTC. The rearrangement joins TRBV7-9 to TRBJ2-1; D is unresolved. Trimming removed 3 bases at V and 10 bases at J, with 13 bases between. Germline loops: CDR1 SEHNR, CDR2 FQNEAQ (reference sequence). The CDR3 spans 13 residues.

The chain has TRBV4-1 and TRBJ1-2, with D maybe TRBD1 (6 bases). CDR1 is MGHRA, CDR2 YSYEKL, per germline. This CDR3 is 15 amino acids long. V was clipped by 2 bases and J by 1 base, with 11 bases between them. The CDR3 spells CASSQNLDSNYGYTF. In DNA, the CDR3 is TGCGCCAGCAGCCAAAACCTGGACAGTAACTATGGCTACACCTTC.

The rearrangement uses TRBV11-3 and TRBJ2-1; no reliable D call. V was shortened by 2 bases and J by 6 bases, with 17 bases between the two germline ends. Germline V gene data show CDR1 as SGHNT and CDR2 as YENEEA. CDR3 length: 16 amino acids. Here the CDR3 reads CASSLISAEFSNEQFF. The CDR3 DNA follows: TGTGCCAGCAGCTTAATCTCTGCGGAATTCAGCAATGAGCAGTTCTTC.

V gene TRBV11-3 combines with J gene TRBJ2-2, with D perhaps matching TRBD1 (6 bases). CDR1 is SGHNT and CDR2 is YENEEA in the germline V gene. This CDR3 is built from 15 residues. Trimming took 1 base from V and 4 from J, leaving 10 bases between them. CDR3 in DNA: TGTGCCAGCAGCTTAGGCAGGGGAGTCACCGGGGAGCTGTTTTTT. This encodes CASSLGRGVTGELFF.

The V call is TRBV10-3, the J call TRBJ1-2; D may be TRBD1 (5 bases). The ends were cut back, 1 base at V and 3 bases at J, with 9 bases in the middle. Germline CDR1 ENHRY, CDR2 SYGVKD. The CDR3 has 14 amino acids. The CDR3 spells CAISEWGRHYGYTF. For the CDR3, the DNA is TGTGCCATCAGTGAGTGGGGACGTCACTATGGCTACACCTTC.

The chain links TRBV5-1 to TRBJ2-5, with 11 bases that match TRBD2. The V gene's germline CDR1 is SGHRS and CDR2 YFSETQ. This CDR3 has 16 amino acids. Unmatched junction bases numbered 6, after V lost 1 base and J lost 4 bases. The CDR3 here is CASSLRLAGGPETQYF. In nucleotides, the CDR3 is TGCGCCAGCAGCTTGCGGCTAGCGGGAGGCCCAGAGACCCAGTACTTC.

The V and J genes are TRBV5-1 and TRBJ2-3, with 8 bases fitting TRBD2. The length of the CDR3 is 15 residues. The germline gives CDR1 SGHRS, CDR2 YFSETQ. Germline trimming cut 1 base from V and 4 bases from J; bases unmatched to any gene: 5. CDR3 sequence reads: CASSLSASGSDTQYF. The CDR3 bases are TGCGCCAGCAGCTTGAGTGCTAGCGGGTCAGATACGCAGTATTTT.

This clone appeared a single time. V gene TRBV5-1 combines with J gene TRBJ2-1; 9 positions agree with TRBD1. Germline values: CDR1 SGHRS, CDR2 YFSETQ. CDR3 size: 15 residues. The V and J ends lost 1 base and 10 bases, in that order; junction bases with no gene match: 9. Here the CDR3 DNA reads TGCGCCAGCAGCTTGCAGGGGACAGGGAGTGGGGAGCAGTTCTTC. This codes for CASSLQGTGSGEQFF.